Reported below is one T cell receptor beta chain. What it binds is not known. The CDR3 end lies 3 residues beyond the end of the read and is filled in from the germline J gene. The data were obtained in a study of T cells in women clearing cervical HPV infection. Looking at the study overall: Controls' single incident HPV16 infection cleared within 12 months without precancer.

Broader study findings: Repertoire richness, not evenness, was significantly elevated in CIN3+ cases versus controls.

Trimming left V 4 bases short and J 3 bases short, with 13 bases between. Per the germline V gene, CDR1 is DFQATT and CDR2 is SNEGSKA (reference sequence). The CDR3 sequence is 14 residues long. Profiling relied on immunoSEQ multiplex PCR, and the TCRdb table lists in-frame clones only, not all of them. Found here are tens of thousands of clones; the top ten clones hold approximately 0.98%. The chain is built from TRBV20-1 and TRBJ2-1, with no clear D. The source is a woman between 18 and 70 years old with a cervical HPV16 infection that either progressed to CIN3+ or cleared (not recorded which). Sequencing was performed on blood buffy coat. The CDR3 loop is CSAKWWRNYNEQFF. The sequenced CDR3 bases are TGCAGTGCTAAGTGGTGGCGGAACTACAATGAG.